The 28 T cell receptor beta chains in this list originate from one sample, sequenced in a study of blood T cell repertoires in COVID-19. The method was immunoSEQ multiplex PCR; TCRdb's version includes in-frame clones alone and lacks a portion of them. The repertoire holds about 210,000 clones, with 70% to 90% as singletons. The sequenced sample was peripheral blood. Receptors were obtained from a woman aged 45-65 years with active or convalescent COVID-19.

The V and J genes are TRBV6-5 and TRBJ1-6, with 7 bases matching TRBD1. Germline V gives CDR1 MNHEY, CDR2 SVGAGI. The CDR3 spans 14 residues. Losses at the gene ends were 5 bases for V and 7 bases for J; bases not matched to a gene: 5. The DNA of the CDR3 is TGTGCCAGCAGTCAGACAGGGATAAATTCACCCCTCCACTTT. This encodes CASSQTGINSPLHF.

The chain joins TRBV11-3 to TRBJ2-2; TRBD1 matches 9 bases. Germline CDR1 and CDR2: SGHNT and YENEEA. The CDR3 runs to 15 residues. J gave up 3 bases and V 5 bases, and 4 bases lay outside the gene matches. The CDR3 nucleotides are TGTGCCAGCAGCCGACGGACAGGGGACACCGGGGAGCTGTTTTTT. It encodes CASSRRTGDTGELFF. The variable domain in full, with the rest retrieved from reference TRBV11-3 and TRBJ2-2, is EAGVVQSPRYKIIEKKQPVAFWCNPISGHNTLYWYLQNLGQGPELLIRYENEEAVDDSQLPKDRFSAERLKGVDSTLKIQPAELGDSAVYLCASSRRTGDTGELFFGEGSRLTVL.

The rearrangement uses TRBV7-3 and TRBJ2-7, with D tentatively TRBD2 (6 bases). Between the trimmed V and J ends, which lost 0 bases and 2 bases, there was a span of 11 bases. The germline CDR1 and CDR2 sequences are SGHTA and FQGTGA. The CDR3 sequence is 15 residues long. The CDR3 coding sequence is TGTGCCAGCAGCTTAACGGGAGGCGGGACCTACGAGCAGTACTTC. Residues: CASSLTGGGTYEQYF.

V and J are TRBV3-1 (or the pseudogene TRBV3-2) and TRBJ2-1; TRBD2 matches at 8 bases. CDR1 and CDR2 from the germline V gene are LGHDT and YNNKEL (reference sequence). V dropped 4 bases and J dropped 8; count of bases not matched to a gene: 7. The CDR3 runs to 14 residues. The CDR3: CASSLGGARDEQFF. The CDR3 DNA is TGTGCCAGCAGCCTCGGGGGGGCCAGAGATGAGCAGTTCTTC.

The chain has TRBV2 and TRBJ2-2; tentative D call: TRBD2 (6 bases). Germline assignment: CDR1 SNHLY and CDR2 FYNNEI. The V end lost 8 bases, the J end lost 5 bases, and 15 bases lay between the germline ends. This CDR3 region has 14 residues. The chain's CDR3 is CASWWREGTGELFF. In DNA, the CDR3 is TGTGCCAGCTGGTGGCGGGAAGGGACCGGGGAGCTGTTTTTT.

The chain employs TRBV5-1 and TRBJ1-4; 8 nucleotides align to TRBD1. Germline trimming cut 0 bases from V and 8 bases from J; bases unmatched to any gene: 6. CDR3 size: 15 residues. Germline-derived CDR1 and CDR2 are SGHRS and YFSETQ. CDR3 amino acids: CASSLGTGRDEKLFF. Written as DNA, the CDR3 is TGCGCCAGCAGCTTGGGGACAGGGAGGGACGAAAAACTGTTTTTT.

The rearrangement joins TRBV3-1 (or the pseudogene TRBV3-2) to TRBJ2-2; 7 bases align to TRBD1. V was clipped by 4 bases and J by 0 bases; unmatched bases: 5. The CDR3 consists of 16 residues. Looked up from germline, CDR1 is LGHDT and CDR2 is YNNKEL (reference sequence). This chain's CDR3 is CASSLWGTANTGELFF. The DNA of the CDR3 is TGTGCCAGCAGCCTTTGGGGGACAGCGAACACCGGGGAGCTGTTTTTT.

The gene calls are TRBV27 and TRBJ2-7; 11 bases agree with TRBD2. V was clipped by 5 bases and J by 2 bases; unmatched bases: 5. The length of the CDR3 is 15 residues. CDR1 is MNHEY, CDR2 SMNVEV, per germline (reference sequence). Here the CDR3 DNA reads TGTGCCAGCAGTCCCCGACTAGCGGGACCCTACGAGCAGTACTTC. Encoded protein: CASSPRLAGPYEQYF.

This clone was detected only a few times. The CDR3 DNA sequence: TGTGCCAGCAGCTTGGACTGGAGCTCTGGAAACACCATATATTTT. It yields the protein CASSLDWSSGNTIYF. The rearrangement joins TRBV5-6 to TRBJ1-3; D is undetermined. The CDR3 covers 15 residues. Germline lookup yields CDR1 SGHDT and CDR2 YYEEEE. Trimming cost V 0 bases and J 0 bases, with 7 bases left between them.

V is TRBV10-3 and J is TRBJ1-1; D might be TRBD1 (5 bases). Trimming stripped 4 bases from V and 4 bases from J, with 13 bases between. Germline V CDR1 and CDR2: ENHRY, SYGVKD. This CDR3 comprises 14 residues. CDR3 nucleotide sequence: TGTGCCATCAGTGGAGATTACAGGTTCACTGAAGCTTTCTTT. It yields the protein CAISGDYRFTEAFF.

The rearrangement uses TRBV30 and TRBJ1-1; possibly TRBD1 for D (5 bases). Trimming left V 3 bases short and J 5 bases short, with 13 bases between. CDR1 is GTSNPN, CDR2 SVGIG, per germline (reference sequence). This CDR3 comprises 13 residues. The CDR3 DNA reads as TGTGCCTGGAGGGTGGGTGGGGGGACTGAAGCTTTCTTT. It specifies CAWRVGGGTEAFF.

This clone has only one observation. CDR3 sequence (DNA): TGTGCCGCAGCCAGGGCCTATGGCTACACCTTC. Protein product: CAAARAYGYTF. The chain combines TRBV28 with TRBJ1-2; the D gene is possibly TRBD1 (5 bases). Trimming left V 11 bases short and J 4 bases short, with 11 bases between. From germline, CDR1 is MDHEN and CDR2 SYDVKM. The CDR3 consists of 11 residues.

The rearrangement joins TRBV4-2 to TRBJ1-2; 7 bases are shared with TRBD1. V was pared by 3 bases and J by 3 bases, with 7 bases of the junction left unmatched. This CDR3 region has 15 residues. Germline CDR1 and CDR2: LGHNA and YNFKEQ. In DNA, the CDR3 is TGTGCCAGCAGCCAGCGACAGGGCCCAGACTATGGCTACACCTTC. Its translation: CASSQRQGPDYGYTF.

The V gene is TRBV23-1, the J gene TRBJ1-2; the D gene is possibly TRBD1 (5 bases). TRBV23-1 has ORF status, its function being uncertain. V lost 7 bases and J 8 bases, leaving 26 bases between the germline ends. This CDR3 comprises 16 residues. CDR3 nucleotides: TGCGCCAGCAATTTCGCAGGGCGGCGTGGCGTAAGAGGCTACACCTTC. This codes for CASNFAGRRGVRGYTF.

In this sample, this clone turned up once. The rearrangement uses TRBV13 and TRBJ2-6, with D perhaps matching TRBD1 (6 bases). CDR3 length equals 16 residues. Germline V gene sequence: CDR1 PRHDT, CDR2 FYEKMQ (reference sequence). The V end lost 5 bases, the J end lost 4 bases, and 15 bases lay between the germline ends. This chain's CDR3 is CASSRTAPTGANVLTF. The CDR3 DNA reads TGTGCCAGCAGCCGGACAGCTCCTACAGGGGCCAACGTCCTGACTTTC.

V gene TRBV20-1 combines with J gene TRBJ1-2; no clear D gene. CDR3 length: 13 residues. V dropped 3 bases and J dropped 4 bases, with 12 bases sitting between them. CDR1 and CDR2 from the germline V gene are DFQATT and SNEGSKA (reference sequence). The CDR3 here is CSASGIEGYGYTF. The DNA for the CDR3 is TGCAGTGCTAGTGGCATAGAGGGCTATGGCTACACCTTC.

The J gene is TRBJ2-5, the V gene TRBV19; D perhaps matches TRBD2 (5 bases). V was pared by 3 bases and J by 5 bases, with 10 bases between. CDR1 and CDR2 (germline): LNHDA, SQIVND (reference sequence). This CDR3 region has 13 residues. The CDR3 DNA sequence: TGTGCCAGTAGTATTACTAGAAGGGAGACCCAGTACTTC. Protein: CASSITRRETQYF.

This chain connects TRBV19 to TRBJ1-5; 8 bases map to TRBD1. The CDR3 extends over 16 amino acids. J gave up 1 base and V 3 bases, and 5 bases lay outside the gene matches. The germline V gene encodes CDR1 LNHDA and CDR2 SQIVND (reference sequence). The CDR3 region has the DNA TGTGCCAGTAGTATCAACCGGGACAGGAGCAATCAGCCCCAGCATTTT. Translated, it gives CASSINRDRSNQPQHF. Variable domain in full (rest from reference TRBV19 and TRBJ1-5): DGGITQSPKYLFRKEGQNVTLSCEQNLNHDAMYWYRQDPGQGLRLIYYSQIVNDFQKGDIAEGYSVSREKKESFPLTVTSAQKNPTAFYLCASSINRDRSNQPQHFGDGTRLSIL.

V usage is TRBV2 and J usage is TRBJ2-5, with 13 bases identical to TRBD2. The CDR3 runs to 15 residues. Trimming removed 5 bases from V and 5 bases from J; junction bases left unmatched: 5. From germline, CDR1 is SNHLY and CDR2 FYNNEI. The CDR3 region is CASSTSGRGWETQYF. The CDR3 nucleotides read TGTGCCAGCAGTACTAGCGGGAGGGGATGGGAGACCCAGTACTTC.

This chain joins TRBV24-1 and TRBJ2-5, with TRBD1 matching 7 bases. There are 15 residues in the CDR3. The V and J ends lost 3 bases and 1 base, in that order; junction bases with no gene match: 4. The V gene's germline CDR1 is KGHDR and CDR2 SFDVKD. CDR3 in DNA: TGTGCCACCAGTGATACCGGGACAGCCCAAGAGACCCAGTACTTC. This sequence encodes CATSDTGTAQETQYF.

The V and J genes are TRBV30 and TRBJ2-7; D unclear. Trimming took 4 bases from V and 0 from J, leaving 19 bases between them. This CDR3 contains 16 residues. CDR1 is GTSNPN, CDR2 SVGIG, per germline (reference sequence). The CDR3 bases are TGTGCCTGGATGCCCCTTCGTTACAGCAACTCCTACGAGCAGTACTTC. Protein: CAWMPLRYSNSYEQYF. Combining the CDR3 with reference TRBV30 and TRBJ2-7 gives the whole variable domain SQTIHQWPATLVQPVGSPLSLECTVEGTSNPNLYWYRQAAGRGLQLLFYSVGIGQISSEVPQNLSASRPQDRQFILSSKKLLLSDSGFYLCAWMPLRYSNSYEQYFGPGTRLTVT.

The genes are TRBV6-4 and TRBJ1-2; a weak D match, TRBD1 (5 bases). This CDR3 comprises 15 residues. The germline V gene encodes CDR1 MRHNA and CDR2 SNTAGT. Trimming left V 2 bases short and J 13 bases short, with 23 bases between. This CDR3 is CASSDVPAGPASLTF. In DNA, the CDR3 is TGTGCCAGCAGTGACGTTCCGGCAGGGCCCGCCTCTCTCACCTTC.

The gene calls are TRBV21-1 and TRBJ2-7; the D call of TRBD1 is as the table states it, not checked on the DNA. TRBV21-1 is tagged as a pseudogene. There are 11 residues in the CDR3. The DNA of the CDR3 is TGTGCCAGCATACAGGGGTACGAGCAGTACGTC. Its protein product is CASIQGYEQYV.

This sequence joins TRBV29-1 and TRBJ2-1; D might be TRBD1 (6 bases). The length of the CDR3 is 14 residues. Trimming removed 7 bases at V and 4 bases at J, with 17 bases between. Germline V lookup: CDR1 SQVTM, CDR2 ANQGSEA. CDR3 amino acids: CSASTGNHYNEQFF. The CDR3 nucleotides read TGCAGCGCTAGCACAGGGAACCATTACAATGAGCAGTTCTTC.

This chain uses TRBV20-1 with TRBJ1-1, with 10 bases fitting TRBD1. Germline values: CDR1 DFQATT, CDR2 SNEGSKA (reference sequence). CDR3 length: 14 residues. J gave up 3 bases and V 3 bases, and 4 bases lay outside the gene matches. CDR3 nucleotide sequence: TGCAGTGCTAGTCCCGGGACAGGGGACACTGAAGCTTTCTTT. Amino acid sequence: CSASPGTGDTEAFF.

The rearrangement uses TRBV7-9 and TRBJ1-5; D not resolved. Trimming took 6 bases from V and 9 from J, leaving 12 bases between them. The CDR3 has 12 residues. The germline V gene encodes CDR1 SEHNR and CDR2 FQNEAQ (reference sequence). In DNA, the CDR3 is TGTGCCAGCAGAACAGAATCCGTGCCCCAGCATTTT. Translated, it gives CASRTESVPQHF.

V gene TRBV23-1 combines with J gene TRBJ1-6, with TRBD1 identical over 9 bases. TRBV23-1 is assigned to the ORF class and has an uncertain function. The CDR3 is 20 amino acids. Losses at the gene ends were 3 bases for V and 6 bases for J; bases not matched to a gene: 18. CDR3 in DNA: TGCGCCAGCAGTCACCGAATTGGGACAGGGTCTCAGCCGGGTAATTCACCCCTCCACTTT. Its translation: CASSHRIGTGSQPGNSPLHF.

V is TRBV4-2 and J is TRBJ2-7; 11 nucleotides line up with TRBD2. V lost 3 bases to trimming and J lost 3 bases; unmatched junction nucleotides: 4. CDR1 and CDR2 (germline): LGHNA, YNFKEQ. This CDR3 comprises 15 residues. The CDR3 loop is CASSQGTSGVYEQYF. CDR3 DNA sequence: TGTGCCAGCAGCCAGGGGACTAGCGGCGTCTACGAGCAGTACTTC.